The clone carrying this T cell receptor (beta chain) was counted a few times. Its cognate antigen is unknown. These data come from a study of CD8 T cells in ankylosing spondylitis. CDR1 is MNHNS and CDR2 is SASEGT in the germline V gene. This CDR3 region has 15 residues. Trimming cost V 6 bases and J 3 bases; bases outside gene matches: 10. Overall study findings and caveats: What appeared characteristic of ankylosing spondylitis blood was a TCR beta motif of 7 or 8 highly homologous variants. Prior literature has documented some motif variants in synovial fluid and blood from reactive arthritis.

A single record per CDR3 protein comes from TCRdb applying MiXCR to the 5' RACE reads. In the table there are about 700,000 distinct CDR3 sequences, 19% of which are singletons. The sequencing input was blood, either unsorted or a sorted T cell fraction (not recorded which). This sequence was found in a male donor with ankylosing spondylitis. This chain uses TRBV6-1 with TRBJ2-5; 7 nucleotides align to TRBD1. CDR3 nucleotides: TGTGCCAGCAGCCCCACCGGGACAGTAAAAGAGACCCAGTACTTC. This translates into CASSPTGTVKETQYF.